This entry is about one T cell receptor (beta chain). The target antigen is unknown. These data originate in a study of T cells in localized non-small cell lung cancer. Losses at the gene ends were 7 bases for V and 0 bases for J; bases not matched to a gene: 14. Looked up from germline, CDR1 is SGHAT and CDR2 is FQNNGV. CDR3 length: 17 amino acids. General study points: There were a median 57 of the top 100 tumor clones appearing in adjacent lung. Longer overall survival accompanied higher blood T cell density.

Sequencing was performed with immunoSEQ multiplex PCR; in TCRdb, only in-frame clones are kept and a portion is missing. The profile shows roughly 48,000 clones, roughly 80% of them singletons. The TCR was taken from a man between 35 and 75 years old with stage I squamous cell lung carcinoma. The chain links TRBV11-2 to TRBJ1-2, with 7 bases that match TRBD1. The source was peripheral blood, collected before any cancer treatment. The DNA of the CDR3 is TGTGCCAGCACCCATTCAGGGGGGATTAAGGCTAACTATGGCTACACCTTC. Protein sequence: CASTHSGGIKANYGYTF.